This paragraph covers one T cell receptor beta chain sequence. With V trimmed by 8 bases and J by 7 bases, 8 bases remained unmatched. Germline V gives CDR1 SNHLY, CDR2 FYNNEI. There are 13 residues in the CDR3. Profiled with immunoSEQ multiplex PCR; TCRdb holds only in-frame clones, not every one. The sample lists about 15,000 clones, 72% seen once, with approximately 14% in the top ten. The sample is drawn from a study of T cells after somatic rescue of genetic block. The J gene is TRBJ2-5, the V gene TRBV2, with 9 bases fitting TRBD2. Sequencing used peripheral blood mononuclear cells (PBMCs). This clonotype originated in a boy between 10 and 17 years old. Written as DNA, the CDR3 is TGTGCCAGCGAGACTAGCGGCCTAGGGACCCAGTACTTC. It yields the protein CASETSGLGTQYF.